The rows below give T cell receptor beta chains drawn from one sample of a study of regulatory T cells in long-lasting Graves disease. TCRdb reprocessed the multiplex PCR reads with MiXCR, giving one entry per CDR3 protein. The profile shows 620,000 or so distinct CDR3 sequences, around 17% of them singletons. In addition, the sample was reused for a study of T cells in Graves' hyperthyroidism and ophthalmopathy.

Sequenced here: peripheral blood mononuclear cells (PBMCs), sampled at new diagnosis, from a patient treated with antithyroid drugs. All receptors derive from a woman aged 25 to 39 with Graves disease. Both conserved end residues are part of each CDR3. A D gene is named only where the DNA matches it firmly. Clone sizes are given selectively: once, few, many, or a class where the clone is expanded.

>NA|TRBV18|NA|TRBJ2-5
CASFRILQETQYF
TGTGCCAGCTTTAGGATCCTCCAAGAGACCCAGTACTTC
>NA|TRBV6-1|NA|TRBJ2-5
CASLSGPEIQETQYF
TGTGCCAGCCTCTCGGGACCAGAGATTCAAGAGACCCAGTACTTC
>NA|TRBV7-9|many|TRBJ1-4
CASSSRATNEKLFF
TGTGCCAGCAGCAGTAGGGCAACTAATGAAAAACTGTTTTTT
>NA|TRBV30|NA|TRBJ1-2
CAWSVTNNYDYTF
TGTGCCTGGAGTGTGACTAATAATTATGACTACACCTTC
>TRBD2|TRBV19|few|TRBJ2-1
CASSSGGTYPHEQFF
TGTGCCAGTAGTAGCGGGGGTACGTACCCCCATGAGCAGTTCTTC
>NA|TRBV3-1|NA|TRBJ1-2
CASSQWTDYGYTF
TGTGCCAGCAGCCAATGGACCGACTATGGCTACACCTTC
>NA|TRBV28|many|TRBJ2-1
CASSLRQFEQFF
TGTGCCAGCAGTTTACGACAGTTTGAGCAGTTCTTC
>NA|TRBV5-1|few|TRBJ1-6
CASSLDQVHNSPLHF
TGCGCCAGCAGCTTGGACCAGGTTCATAATTCACCCCTCCACTTT
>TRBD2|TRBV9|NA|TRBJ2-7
CASSVDLSGSLFDEQYF
TGTGCCAGCAGCGTAGACCTTAGCGGGAGCTTGTTCGACGAGCAGTACTTC
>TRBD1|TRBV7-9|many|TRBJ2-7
CASSGPGTGSSYEQYF
TGTGCCAGCAGCGGACCCGGGACAGGAAGCTCCTACGAGCAGTACTTC
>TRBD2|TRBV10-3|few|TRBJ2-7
CAISTLAGGGEQYF
TGTGCCATCAGTACTCTAGCGGGAGGTGGCGAGCAGTACTTC
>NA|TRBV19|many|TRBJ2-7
CASSVAGTYSYEQYF
TGTGCCAGTAGTGTGGCCGGGACATACTCCTACGAGCAGTACTTC
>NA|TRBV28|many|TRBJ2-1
CASSSPISFDEQFF
TGTGCCAGCAGTTCGCCGATCTCATTTGATGAGCAGTTCTTC
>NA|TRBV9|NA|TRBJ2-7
CASSEDRIAYEQYF
TGTGCCAGCAGCGAGGACCGCATCGCCTACGAGCAGTACTTC
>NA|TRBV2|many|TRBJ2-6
CASSEDRSGANVLTF
TGTGCCAGCAGTGAAGACCGGTCTGGGGCCAACGTCCTGACTTTC
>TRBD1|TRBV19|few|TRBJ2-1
CASRRGQGANEQFF
TGTGCCAGTAGAAGGGGACAGGGGGCGAATGAGCAGTTCTTC
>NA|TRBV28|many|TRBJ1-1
CASSFSRRDTEAFF
TGTGCCAGCAGTTTTTCTCGACGGGACACTGAAGCTTTCTTT
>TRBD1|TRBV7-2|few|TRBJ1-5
CASSPGTERQPQHF
TGTGCCAGCAGCCCAGGGACAGAGCGTCAGCCCCAGCATTTT
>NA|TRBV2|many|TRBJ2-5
CASLRDSQLEETQYF
TGTGCCAGCCTGCGGGACAGTCAATTAGAAGAGACCCAGTACTTC
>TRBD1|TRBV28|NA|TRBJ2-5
CASRAGTGGGETQYF
TGTGCCAGCAGGGCGGGGACAGGGGGGGGAGAGACCCAGTACTTC